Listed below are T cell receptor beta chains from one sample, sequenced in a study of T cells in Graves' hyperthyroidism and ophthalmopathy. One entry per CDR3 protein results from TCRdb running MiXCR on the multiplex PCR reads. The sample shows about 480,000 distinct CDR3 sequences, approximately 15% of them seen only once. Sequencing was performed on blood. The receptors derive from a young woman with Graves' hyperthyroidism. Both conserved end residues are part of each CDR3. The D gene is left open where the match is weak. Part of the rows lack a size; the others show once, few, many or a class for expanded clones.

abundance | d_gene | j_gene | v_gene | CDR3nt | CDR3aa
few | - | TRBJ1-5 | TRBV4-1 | TGCGCCAGCAGCCAAGGGGGCAGGAGTAATCAGCCCCAGCATTTT | CASSQGGRSNQPQHF
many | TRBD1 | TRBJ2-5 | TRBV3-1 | TGTGCCAGCAGCCAAGATGCAGTGACAGGGGAGACCCAGTACTTC | CASSQDAVTGETQYF
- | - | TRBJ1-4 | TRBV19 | TGTGCCAGTAGTTTCACCGGGACAAGGGAAAAACTGTTTTTT | CASSFTGTREKLFF
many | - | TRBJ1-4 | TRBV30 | TGTGCCTGGAGTGTTGGTCGCCCAGGTGAAAAACTGTTTTTT | CAWSVGRPGEKLFF
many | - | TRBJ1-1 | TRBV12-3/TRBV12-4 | TGTGCCAGCAGCGGTGGGCGTACGACTGAAGCTTTCTTT | CASSGGRTTEAFF
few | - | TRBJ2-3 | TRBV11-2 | TGTGCCAGCAGCCAAGAGTACAGGGAAAAAACGCAGTATTTT | CASSQEYREKTQYF
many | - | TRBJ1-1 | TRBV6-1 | TGTGCCAGCAGTGTATTAGGGGAGACTGAAGCTTTCTTT | CASSVLGETEAFF
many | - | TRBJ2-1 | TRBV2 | TGTGCCAGCAGTGTAAATTTATGGGATGAGCAGTTCTTC | CASSVNLWDEQFF
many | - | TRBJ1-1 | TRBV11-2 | TGTGCCAGCAGCTTAGATAAGCCAGCCACTGAAGCTTTCTTT | CASSLDKPATEAFF
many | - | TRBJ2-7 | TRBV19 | TGTGCCAGTAGTTTCGGACGGGGCGAGCAGTACTTC | CASSFGRGEQYF
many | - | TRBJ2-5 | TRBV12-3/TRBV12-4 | TGTGCCAGCAGCCCTGACTACCAAGAGACCCAGTACTTC | CASSPDYQETQYF
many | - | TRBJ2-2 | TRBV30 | TGTGCCTGCAAACCGCTCGGAACCGGGGAGCTGTTTTTT | CACKPLGTGELFF
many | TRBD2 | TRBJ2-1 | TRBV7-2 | TGTGCCAGCAGACTGGGGACTAGCGGGAGCAATGAGCAGTTCTTC | CASRLGTSGSNEQFF
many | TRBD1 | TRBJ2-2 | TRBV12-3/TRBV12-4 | TGTGCCAGCAGTACCCGGACAGGGACCAACACCGGGGAGCTGTTTTTT | CASSTRTGTNTGELFF
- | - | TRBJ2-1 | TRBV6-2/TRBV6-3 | TGTGCCAGCGGGAGTAAGTCCAATGAGCAGTTCTTC | CASGSKSNEQFF
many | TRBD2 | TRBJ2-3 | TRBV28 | TGTGCCAACCGAAATCGGACTAGCGGGAGGGTTAGGGCGCAGTATTTT | CANRNRTSGRVRAQYF
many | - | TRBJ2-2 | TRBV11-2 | TGTGCCAGCAGCTCGCTGTATGGACGCACCGGGGAGCTGTTTTTT | CASSSLYGRTGELFF
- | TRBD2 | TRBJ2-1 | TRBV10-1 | TGCGCCAGCAGGAGTAGACTAGCGGGAATGTGTTGGGGTGAGCAGTTCTTC | CASRSRLAGMCWGEQFF
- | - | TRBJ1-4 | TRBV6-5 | TGTGCCAACAGTCTACAGGGAGGTGATGAAAAACTGTTTTTT | CANSLQGGDEKLFF
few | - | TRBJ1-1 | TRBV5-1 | TGCGCCAGCAGCTTGCATGAGACTGAAGCTTTCTTT | CASSLHETEAFF
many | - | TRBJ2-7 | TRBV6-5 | TGTGCCAGCAGTTACTCGATTCTGGGGCCCAGCGAGCAGTACTTC | CASSYSILGPSEQYF
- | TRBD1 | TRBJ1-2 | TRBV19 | TGTGCCACCTGGACAGGGGTCGGCTACACCTTC | CATWTGVGYTF
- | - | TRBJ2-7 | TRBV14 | TGTGCCAGCAGCCAAGATGGGCAGGGTAAAATGAACGAGCGGTACTTC | CASSQDGQGKMNERYF
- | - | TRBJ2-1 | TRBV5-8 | TGTGCCGGCAGCTTGGTTCAGGGGGAGCAGTTCTTC | CAGSLVQGEQFF
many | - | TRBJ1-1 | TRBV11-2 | TGTGCCAGCAGCCTAAACAGACACCTGGGAGCTTTCTTT | CASSLNRHLGAFF
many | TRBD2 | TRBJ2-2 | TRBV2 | TGTGCCAGCACTGTACTAGCGGGAGGGCCGAACACCGGGGAGCTGTTTTTT | CASTVLAGGPNTGELFF
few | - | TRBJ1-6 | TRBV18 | TGTGCCAGCTCACGACAGGATTCACCCCTCCACTTT | CASSRQDSPLHF
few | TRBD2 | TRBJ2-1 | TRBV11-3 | TGTGCCAGCAGCTTGGCTAGCGGGAACTCCTACAATGAGCAGTTCTTC | CASSLASGNSYNEQFF
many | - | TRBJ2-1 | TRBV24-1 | TGTGCCACCAGTGACTCAAATGGACCAGAGCAGTTCTTC | CATSDSNGPEQFF
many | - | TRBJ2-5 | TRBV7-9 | TGTGCCAGCAACCTTGGAGGGCTTAGAGAGACCCAGTACTTC | CASNLGGLRETQYF
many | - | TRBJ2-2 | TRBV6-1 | TGTGCCAGCAGTTCCTTCGACGGTAGCAGCGGGGAGCTGTTTTTT | CASSSFDGSSGELFF
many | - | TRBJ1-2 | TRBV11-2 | TGTGCCAGCAGCTTCAAGACCCTCTATGGCTACACCTTC | CASSFKTLYGYTF
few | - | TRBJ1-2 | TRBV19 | TGTGCCAGTAGTACTTCATCTCAGGGGAAGAATGGCTACACCTTC | CASSTSSQGKNGYTF
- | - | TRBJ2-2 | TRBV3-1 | TGTGCCAGCAGCCAAGGCAGAGGAGAGGGGGCCGGGGAGCTGTTTTTT | CASSQGRGEGAGELFF
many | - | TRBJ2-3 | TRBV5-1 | TGCGCCAGCAGCGTCCTTGGCACAGATACGCAGTATTTT | CASSVLGTDTQYF
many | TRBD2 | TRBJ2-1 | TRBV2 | TGTGCCAGCAGTGGTGGGACTAGCGGGAGGAGCAATGAGCAGTTCTTC | CASSGGTSGRSNEQFF
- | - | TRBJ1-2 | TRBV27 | TGTGCCAGCAGTTTTCAAGGGTCCGATGGCTACACCTTC | CASSFQGSDGYTF
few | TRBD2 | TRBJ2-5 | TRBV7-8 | TGTGCCAGCAGCCCAGTGCGGGTGGCGGGAGTAACGAAGAGAACCCAGTACTTC | CASSPVRVAGVTKRTQYF
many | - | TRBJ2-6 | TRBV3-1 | TGTGCCAGCAGCCAATATACCGGGGCCAACGTCCTGACTTTC | CASSQYTGANVLTF
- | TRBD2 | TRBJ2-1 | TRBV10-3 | TGTGCCATCAGTGAGCCCAAGGGTGGGACTAGCGGGAACAATGAGCAGTTCTTC | CAISEPKGGTSGNNEQFF
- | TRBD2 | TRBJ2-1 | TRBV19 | TGTGCCAGTAGTGCCGGGACTAGCGGGAATTACAATGAGCAGTTCTTC | CASSAGTSGNYNEQFF
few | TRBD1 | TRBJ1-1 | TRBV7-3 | TGTGCCAGCAGCCCGACGACAGGGTTTACTGAAGCTTTCTTT | CASSPTTGFTEAFF
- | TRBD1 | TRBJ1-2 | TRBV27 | TGTGCCAGCAGTAGCAGGCAGGGGGAGAGGAGCTATGGCGGCTACACCTTC | CASSSRQGERSYGGYTF
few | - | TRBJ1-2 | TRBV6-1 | TGTGCCAGCAGGGACCAGACATCAAATGGCTACACCTTC | CASRDQTSNGYTF